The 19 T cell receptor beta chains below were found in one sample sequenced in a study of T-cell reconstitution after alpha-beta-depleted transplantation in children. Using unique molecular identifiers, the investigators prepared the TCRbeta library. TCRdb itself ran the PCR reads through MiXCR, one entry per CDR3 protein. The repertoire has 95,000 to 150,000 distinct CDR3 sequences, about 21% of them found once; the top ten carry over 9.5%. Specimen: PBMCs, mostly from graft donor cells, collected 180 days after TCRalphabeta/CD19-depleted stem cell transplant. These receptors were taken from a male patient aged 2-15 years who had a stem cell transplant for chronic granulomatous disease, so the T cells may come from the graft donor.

The CDR3 coding sequence is TGTGCCAGCAGCTTGTGGACCGGGGAGCTGTTTTTT. Residues: CASSLWTGELFF. The V call is TRBV5-4, the J call TRBJ2-2; no firm D call. The CDR3 spans 12 residues. CDR1 is SGHNT and CDR2 is YYREEE in the germline V gene (reference sequence). The V gene lost 1 base and the J gene lost 5 bases, with 3 bases spanning the gap.

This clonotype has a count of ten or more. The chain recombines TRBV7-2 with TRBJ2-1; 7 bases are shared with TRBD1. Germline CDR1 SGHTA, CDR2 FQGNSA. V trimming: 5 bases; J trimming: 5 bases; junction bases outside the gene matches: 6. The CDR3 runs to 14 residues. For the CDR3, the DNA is TGTGCCAGCAGCCGCTGGGACAGTAACAATGAGCAGTTCTTC. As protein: CASSRWDSNNEQFF.

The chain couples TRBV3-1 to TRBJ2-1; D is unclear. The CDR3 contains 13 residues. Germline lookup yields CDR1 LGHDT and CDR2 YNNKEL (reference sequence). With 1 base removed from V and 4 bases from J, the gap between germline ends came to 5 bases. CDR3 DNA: TGTGCCAGCAGCCAAGCCCGATACAATGAGCAGTTCTTC. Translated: CASSQARYNEQFF.

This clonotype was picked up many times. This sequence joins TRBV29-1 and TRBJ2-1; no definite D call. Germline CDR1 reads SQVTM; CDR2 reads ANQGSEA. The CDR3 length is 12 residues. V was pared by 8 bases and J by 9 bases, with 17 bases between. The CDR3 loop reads CSTQRWASEQFF. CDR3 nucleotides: TGCAGCACCCAAAGGTGGGCCTCTGAGCAGTTCTTC.

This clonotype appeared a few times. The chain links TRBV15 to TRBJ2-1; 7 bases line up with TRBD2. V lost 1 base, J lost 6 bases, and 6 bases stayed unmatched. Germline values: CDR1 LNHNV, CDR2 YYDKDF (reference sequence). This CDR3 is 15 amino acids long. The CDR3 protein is CATSRVETSSNEQFF. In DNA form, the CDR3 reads TGTGCCACCAGCAGAGTTGAGACTAGCAGCAATGAGCAGTTCTTC.

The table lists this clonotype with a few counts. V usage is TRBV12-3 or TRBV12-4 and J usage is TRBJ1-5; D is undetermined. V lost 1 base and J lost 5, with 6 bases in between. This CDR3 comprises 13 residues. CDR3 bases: TGTGCCAGCAGTTTAGGGAGCTATCAGCCCCAGCATTTT. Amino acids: CASSLGSYQPQHF.

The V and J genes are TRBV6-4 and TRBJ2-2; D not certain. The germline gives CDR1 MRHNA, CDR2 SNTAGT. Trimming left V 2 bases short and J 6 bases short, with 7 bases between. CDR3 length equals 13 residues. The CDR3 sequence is CASSDIGAGELFF. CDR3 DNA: TGTGCCAGCAGTGACATAGGAGCCGGGGAGCTGTTTTTT.

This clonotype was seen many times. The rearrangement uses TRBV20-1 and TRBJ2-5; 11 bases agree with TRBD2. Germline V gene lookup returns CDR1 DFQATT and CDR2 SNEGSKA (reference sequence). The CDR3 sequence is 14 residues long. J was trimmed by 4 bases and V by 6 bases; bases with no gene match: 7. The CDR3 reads CSATTSGSRETQYF. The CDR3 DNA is TGCAGTGCAACAACTAGCGGGAGTCGAGAGACCCAGTACTTC.

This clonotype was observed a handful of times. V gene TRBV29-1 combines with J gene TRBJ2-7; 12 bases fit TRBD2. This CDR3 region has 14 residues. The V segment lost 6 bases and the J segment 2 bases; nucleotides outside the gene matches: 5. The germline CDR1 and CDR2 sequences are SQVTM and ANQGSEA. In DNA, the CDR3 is TGCAGCGTACGACTAGCGGGAGACCCCTACGAGCAGTACTTC. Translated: CSVRLAGDPYEQYF.

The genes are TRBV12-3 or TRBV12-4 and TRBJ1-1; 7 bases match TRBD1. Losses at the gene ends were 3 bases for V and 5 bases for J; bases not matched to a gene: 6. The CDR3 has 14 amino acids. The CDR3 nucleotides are TGTGCCAGCAGTTTCATCCCAGGGGGTACTGAAGCTTTCTTT. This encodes CASSFIPGGTEAFF.

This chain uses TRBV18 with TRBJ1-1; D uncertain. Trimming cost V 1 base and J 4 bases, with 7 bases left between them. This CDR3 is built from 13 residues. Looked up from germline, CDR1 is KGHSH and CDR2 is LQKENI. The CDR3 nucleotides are TGTGCCAGCTCACCACAGTTATCCACTGAAGCTTTCTTT. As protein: CASSPQLSTEAFF.

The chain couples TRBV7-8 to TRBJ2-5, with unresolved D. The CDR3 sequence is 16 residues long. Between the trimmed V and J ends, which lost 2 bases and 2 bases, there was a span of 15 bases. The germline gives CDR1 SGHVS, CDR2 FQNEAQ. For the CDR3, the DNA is TGTGCCAGCAGCTTAAAGCGTTTGGCAGCGCAAGAGACCCAGTACTTC. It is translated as CASSLKRLAAQETQYF.

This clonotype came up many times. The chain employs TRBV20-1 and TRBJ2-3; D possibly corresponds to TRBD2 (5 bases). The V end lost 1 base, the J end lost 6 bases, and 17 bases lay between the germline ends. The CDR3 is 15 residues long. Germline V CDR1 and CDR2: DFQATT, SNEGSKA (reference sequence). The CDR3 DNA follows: TGCAGTGCTAGAGGAGCCAGCGGCTCGACGGATACGCAGTATTTT. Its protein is CSARGASGSTDTQYF.

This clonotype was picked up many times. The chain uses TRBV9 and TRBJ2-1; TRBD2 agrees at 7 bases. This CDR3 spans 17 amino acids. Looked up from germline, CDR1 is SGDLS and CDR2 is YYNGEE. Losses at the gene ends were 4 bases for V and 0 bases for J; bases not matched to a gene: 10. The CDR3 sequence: CASSPRTSGSSYNEQFF. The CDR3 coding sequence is TGTGCCAGCAGCCCACGGACTAGTGGCAGCTCCTACAATGAGCAGTTCTTC.

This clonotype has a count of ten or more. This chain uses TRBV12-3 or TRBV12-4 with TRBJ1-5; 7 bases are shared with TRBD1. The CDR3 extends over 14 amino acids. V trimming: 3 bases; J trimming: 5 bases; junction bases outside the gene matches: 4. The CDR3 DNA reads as TGTGCCAGCAGTTTCGCAGGGGGGCATCAGCCCCAGCATTTT. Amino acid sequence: CASSFAGGHQPQHF.

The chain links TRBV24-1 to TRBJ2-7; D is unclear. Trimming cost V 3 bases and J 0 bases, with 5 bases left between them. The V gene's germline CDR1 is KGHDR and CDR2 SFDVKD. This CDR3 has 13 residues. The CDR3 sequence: CATSDLGSYEQYF. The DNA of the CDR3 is TGTGCCACCAGTGATCTCGGCTCCTACGAGCAGTACTTC.

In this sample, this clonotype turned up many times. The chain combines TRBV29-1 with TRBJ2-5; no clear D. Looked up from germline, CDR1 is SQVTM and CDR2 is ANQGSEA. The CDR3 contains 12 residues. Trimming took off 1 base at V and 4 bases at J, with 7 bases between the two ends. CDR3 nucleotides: TGCAGCGTTGAAGGAAGTTCAGAGACCCAGTACTTC. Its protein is CSVEGSSETQYF.

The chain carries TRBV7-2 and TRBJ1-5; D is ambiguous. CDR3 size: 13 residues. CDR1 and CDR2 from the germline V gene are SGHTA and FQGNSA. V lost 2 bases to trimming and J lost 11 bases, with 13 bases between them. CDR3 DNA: TGTGCCAGCAGCTTACCATCGACCCGGACCCAGCATTTT. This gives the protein CASSLPSTRTQHF.

The CDR3 nucleotides are TGCGCCAGCAGCTCACCAATACCGGGGGAGCAGTTCTTC. Protein: CASSSPIPGEQFF. This rearrangement joins TRBV5-1 to TRBJ2-1; a possible D gene is TRBD2 (5 bases). The germline CDR1 and CDR2 sequences are SGHRS and YFSETQ. The V and J ends lost 3 bases and 10 bases respectively, with 14 bases between them. The CDR3 runs 13 residues.